The 3 T cell receptor beta chains given below trace back to one sample, sequenced in a study of blood T cells in healthy people across ages. For the second PCR, which ran for about 6 to 11 cycles, a sample-barcoded 5' primer and a J-beta primer mix were used. MiXCR was run by TCRdb on the 5' RACE reads, yielding one entry per CDR3 protein. The sample lists 600,000 or so distinct CDR3 sequences; around a fifth were seen once. What was sequenced was blood. The receptors derive from a man between 65 and 85 years old in good health.

The V and J genes are TRBV6-5 and TRBJ1-3; possible D gene TRBD1, 5 bases. This CDR3 is built from 14 residues. Germline CDR1 reads MNHEY; CDR2 reads SVGAGI. V was trimmed by 8 bases and J by 0 bases, leaving 11 bases between them. This CDR3 is CASSREHSGNTIYF. CDR3 nucleotide sequence: TGTGCCAGCTCCAGGGAACACTCTGGAAACACCATATATTTT.

The rearrangement links TRBV7-9 to TRBJ1-2; D is unresolved. V lost 5 bases and J lost 4, with 20 bases in between. Germline CDR1 is SEHNR and CDR2 is FQNEAQ (reference sequence). There are 16 residues in the CDR3. CDR3 sequence (DNA): TGTGCCAGCAGCGTAATAATAGATGCGGCCCCCTATGGCTACACCTTC. This sequence encodes CASSVIIDAAPYGYTF.

This clonotype was counted a few times. One end of the junction does not line up with germline, which may come from a read error. The V call is TRBV7-3, the J call TRBJ2-2; D is possibly TRBD2 (6 bases). Germline-derived CDR1 and CDR2 are SGHTA and FQGTGA. CDR3 size: 16 residues. The CDR3 here is CASGLIPGVGTGELFF. CDR3 nucleotides: TGTGCCAGCGGCTTAATTCCGGGAGTTGGGACCGGGGAGCTGTTTTTT. Using reference TRBV7-3 and TRBJ2-2 for the parts outside the CDR3, the full variable domain is GAGVSQTPSNKVTEKGKYVELRCDPISGHTALYWYRQSLGQGPEFLIYFQGTGAADDSGLPNDRFFAVRPEGSVSTLKIQRTERGDSAVYLCASGLIPGVGTGELFFGEGSRLTVL.